This TCR beta chain originates from a study of shared clonotypes between healthy human individuals. Generated by immunoSEQ multiplex PCR, the TCRdb table keeps only in-frame clones and is missing some. The sample includes hundreds of thousands of clones, roughly 70% of them seen just once. This clone was counted a single time. With a much larger clone just one base away, this may be a read error. Other nucleotide sequences from this sample produce the same CDR3. V shed 0 bases, J shed 7 bases, and the junction held 5 bases outside the gene matches. Germline CDR1 reads SGHRS; CDR2 reads YFSETQ. CDR3 length: 14 amino acids. Investigators divided CD4+ cells into CD45RA+ naive and CD45RA-negative memory subsets.

The sequence derives from a young woman in good health. V and J are TRBV5-1 and TRBJ1-2; TRBD1 agrees at 8 bases. The sample taken for sequencing was memory CD4+ T cells sorted from blood. Subset meaning: CD45RA-negative fraction. CDR3 nucleotide sequence: TGCGCCAGCAGCTTGGGGACAGGGACGGTTGGCTACACCTTC. Amino acid sequence: CASSLGTGTVGYTF.